The clone carrying this T cell receptor (beta chain) was detected only a few times. Antigen specificity is unknown. The sample belongs to a study of blood T cells in healthy people across ages. Trimming pared 0 bases from V and 3 bases from J, leaving 10 bases between. The germline V gene encodes CDR1 SGHRS and CDR2 YFSETQ. The CDR3 sequence is 15 residues long. A sample-barcoded 5' primer and a J-beta primer mix were used in a second PCR of about 6 to 11 cycles. TCRdb passed the 5' RACE reads through MiXCR, listing each CDR3 protein once. In the table there are approximately 780,000 distinct CDR3 sequences, about a quarter of which are singletons. Overall study results and limits: In long-lived donors, naive CD4+ cell counts and diversity exceeded those of aged donors.

The same sample was also used in a study of T cells of mothers and their children. That report notes: Mothers yielded over 8.5 million CDR3 reads, children about 2.8 million each. Unrelated mother-child pairs always had slightly, but never significantly, lower normalized overlap than related pairs.

The clonotype originates from a boy younger than 18 in good health. The sample comprised blood. The V and J genes are TRBV5-1 and TRBJ2-1; D not certain. The CDR3 region has the DNA TGCGCCAGCAGCTTGGAAGGATCCCTCTACAATGAGCAGTTCTTC. Amino acids: CASSLEGSLYNEQFF.